This entry concerns a single TCR beta chain. Its matching antigen is unknown. These data belong to a study of cytomegalovirus exposure and HLA in healthy donors. Study conclusions and caveats: One variant, a missense change in DCLRE1C, was linked in a later analysis to TCR beta V- and J-gene trimming.

Germline V gene sequence: CDR1 SGHDT, CDR2 YYEEEE. Between the trimmed V and J ends, which lost 4 bases and 4 bases, there was a span of 23 bases. The CDR3 spans 17 residues. 60 Vbeta and 13 Jbeta primers were used in PCR. Measured with immunoSEQ multiplex PCR; TCRdb has only the in-frame clones, and not every one. This table holds around 180,000 clones, approximately 82% found once. Sequenced sample: PBMCs. This TCR derives from a girl under 10 years old in good health and CMV-seropositive. The chain links TRBV5-6 to TRBJ1-2, with D hard to call. The CDR3, as DNA: TGTGCCAGCAGCCCCTTTGCCGGTCGATCAGGTGTCTATGGCTACACCTTC. It specifies CASSPFAGRSGVYGYTF.